This TCR beta chain was observed in a study of blood T cell repertoires in COVID-19. Measured with immunoSEQ multiplex PCR; TCRdb has only the in-frame clones, and not every one. The repertoire holds about 50,000 clones, with under 85% as singletons. Deletions cut 7 bases from V and 6 bases from J, with 21 bases between. Germline V CDR1 and CDR2: MNHEY, SVGAGI. The CDR3 sequence is 15 residues long. This clone was detected only once. This clonotype was sampled from a man aged 55 to 70 with acute or convalescent COVID-19. Sequenced input: peripheral blood. The V gene is TRBV6-5, the J gene TRBJ1-2, with D perhaps TRBD1 (5 bases). The CDR3 sequence: CASIVGSRVGDGYTF. The CDR3 DNA sequence: TGTGCCAGCATAGTGGGTAGCAGGGTAGGAGATGGCTACACCTTC.